A selection of T cell receptor beta chains follows, all from one sample in a study of T-cell reconstitution after alpha-beta-depleted transplantation in children. TCRdb redid the calling of the PCR reads with MiXCR, one entry per CDR3 protein. Of 500,000 or so distinct CDR3 sequences in the sample, about an eighth are singletons; the top ten hold 12% to 15%. Sample: PBMCs, mostly from graft donor cells, taken 180 days after TCRalphabeta/CD19-depleted stem cell transplant. The receptors shown here come from a female patient aged 2-15 years who had a stem cell transplant for aplastic anemia, so the T cells may come from the graft donor. CDR3s include the opening cysteine and the closing phenylalanine or tryptophan. Each record gives: V gene, J gene, clone size, D gene, CDR3 protein, CDR3 DNA. A D gene is named only where the DNA matches it firmly. Part of the rows lack a size; the others show once, few, many or a class for expanded clones.

V: TRBV12-3/TRBV12-4; J: TRBJ2-7; size: few; D: NA; CDR3: CASSLAIWGGQTYEQYF; DNA: TGTGCCAGCAGTTTAGCCATCTGGGGGGGGCAAACCTACGAGCAGTACTTC
V: TRBV29-1; J: TRBJ2-7; size: few; D: NA; CDR3: CSVVPSSGYEQYF; DNA: TGCAGCGTTGTCCCTAGTTCTGGGTACGAGCAGTACTTC
V: TRBV7-3; J: TRBJ2-2; size: NA; D: TRBD1; CDR3: CASSMTGSNTGELFF; DNA: TGTGCCAGCAGCATGACAGGGTCGAACACCGGGGAGCTGTTTTTT
V: TRBV20-1; J: TRBJ2-4; size: many; D: NA; CDR3: CSANRVQNIQYF; DNA: TGCAGTGCGAACAGGGTCCAAAACATTCAGTACTTC
V: TRBV29-1; J: TRBJ1-4; size: many; D: TRBD1; CDR3: CSVREDRRNEKLFF; DNA: TGCAGCGTTCGAGAGGACAGGCGGAATGAAAAACTGTTTTTT
V: TRBV11-2; J: TRBJ2-3; size: few; D: TRBD1; CDR3: CASSLVSSVRDSRDEDTQYF; DNA: TGTGCCAGCAGCTTAGTCAGTAGCGTCCGGGACAGCAGGGATGAGGATACGCAGTATTTT
V: TRBV18; J: TRBJ2-2; size: NA; D: NA; CDR3: CASSPTTGWRELFF; DNA: TGTGCCAGCTCACCAACGACAGGTTGGCGGGAGCTGTTTTTT
V: TRBV7-3; J: TRBJ2-1; size: many; D: TRBD2; CDR3: CASSPIAGVGNEQFF; DNA: TGTGCCAGCAGCCCCATAGCGGGAGTGGGCAATGAGCAGTTCTTC
V: TRBV7-9; J: TRBJ2-3; size: NA; D: TRBD2; CDR3: CASSFLAGVRTDTQYF; DNA: TGTGCCAGCAGCTTCCTAGCGGGAGTGCGCACAGATACGCAGTATTTT
V: TRBV20-1; J: TRBJ2-1; size: many; D: TRBD2; CDR3: CSARSGGADEQFF; DNA: TGCAGTGCCCGAAGCGGGGGGGCCGATGAGCAGTTCTTC
V: TRBV28; J: TRBJ2-1; size: few; D: TRBD2; CDR3: CASSPTVLAGANEQFF; DNA: TGTGCCAGCAGTCCGACCGTGTTAGCGGGAGCCAATGAGCAGTTCTTC
V: TRBV28; J: TRBJ1-6; size: few; D: NA; CDR3: CASSFHSYNSPLHF; DNA: TGTGCCAGCAGTTTCCACTCCTATAATTCACCCCTCCACTTT
V: TRBV20-1; J: TRBJ2-7; size: NA; D: NA; CDR3: CSASARSYEQYF; DNA: TGCAGTGCTAGCGCCCGGAGCTACGAGCAGTACTTC
V: TRBV27; J: TRBJ1-3; size: NA; D: NA; CDR3: CASRRAAGNTIYF; DNA: TGTGCCAGCCGAAGGGCGGCTGGAAACACCATATATTTT
V: TRBV7-8; J: TRBJ1-1; size: few; D: NA; CDR3: CASRTPRGNTEAFF; DNA: TGTGCCAGCAGGACGCCGCGAGGGAACACTGAAGCTTTCTTT
V: TRBV6-2/TRBV6-3; J: TRBJ2-4; size: few; D: NA; CDR3: CASSLAHIQYF; DNA: TGTGCCAGCAGCCTCGCGCACATTCAGTACTTC
V: TRBV5-6; J: TRBJ1-1; size: few; D: NA; CDR3: CASSNPFLTSEAFF; DNA: TGTGCCAGTTCAAACCCTTTCCTGACCTCTGAAGCTTTCTTT
V: TRBV9; J: TRBJ2-5; size: NA; D: NA; CDR3: CASSGSTGLTQYF; DNA: TGTGCCAGCAGCGGATCGACAGGCCTGACCCAGTACTTC
V: TRBV10-1; J: TRBJ2-1; size: few; D: TRBD2; CDR3: CASSILAGDYNEQFF; DNA: TGCGCCAGCAGTATACTAGCGGGAGACTACAATGAGCAGTTCTTC
V: TRBV29-1; J: TRBJ1-4; size: NA; D: TRBD1; CDR3: CSVEDDGTGWPEKLFF; DNA: TGCAGCGTTGAAGACGACGGGACAGGGTGGCCCGAAAAACTGTTTTTT
V: TRBV5-5; J: TRBJ1-2; size: NA; D: NA; CDR3: CASSLEVAFLDYTF; DNA: TGTGCCAGCAGCTTGGAAGTGGCCTTCCTGGACTACACCTTC
V: TRBV6-1; J: TRBJ2-1; size: few; D: NA; CDR3: CASSAGGRSYNEQFF; DNA: TGTGCCAGCAGTGCGGGTGGTCGCTCCTACAATGAGCAGTTCTTC
V: TRBV12-3/TRBV12-4; J: TRBJ1-2; size: NA; D: TRBD1; CDR3: CASSPSAPNRGYGYTF; DNA: TGTGCCAGCAGCCCATCGGCGCCTAACAGGGGGTATGGCTACACCTTC
V: TRBV19; J: TRBJ1-1; size: NA; D: NA; CDR3: CASSPYWTVNTEAFF; DNA: TGTGCCAGTAGTCCCTACTGGACGGTGAACACTGAAGCTTTCTTT
V: TRBV6-5; J: TRBJ1-3; size: few; D: TRBD1; CDR3: CASSYLRSTTGVNTIYF; DNA: TGTGCCAGCAGTTACCTGAGATCTACGACAGGGGTAAACACCATATATTTT
V: TRBV29-1; J: TRBJ1-1; size: few; D: NA; CDR3: CSVRTSGAFF; DNA: TGCAGCGTCCGGACATCTGGGGCTTTCTTT
V: TRBV25-1; J: TRBJ1-2; size: NA; D: NA; CDR3: CASSLIGPHTYGYTF; DNA: TGTGCCAGCAGTCTTATCGGGCCGCACACCTATGGCTACACCTTC
V: TRBV20-1; J: TRBJ2-1; size: NA; D: NA; CDR3: CSARENPWDEQFF; DNA: TGCAGTGCTAGAGAAAACCCATGGGATGAGCAGTTCTTC
V: TRBV19; J: TRBJ2-6; size: NA; D: NA; CDR3: CASSSGASGANVLTF; DNA: TGTGCCAGTAGTTCAGGGGCCTCTGGGGCCAACGTCCTGACTTTC
V: TRBV5-1; J: TRBJ2-1; size: NA; D: TRBD2; CDR3: CASSLGLAGGPEEQFF; DNA: TGCGCCAGCAGCTTGGGACTAGCGGGAGGACCCGAAGAGCAGTTCTTC
V: TRBV7-2; J: TRBJ1-2; size: NA; D: NA; CDR3: CASSPGWGVEGF; DNA: TGTGCCAGCAGTCCAGGGTGGGGAGTCGAAGGGTTC